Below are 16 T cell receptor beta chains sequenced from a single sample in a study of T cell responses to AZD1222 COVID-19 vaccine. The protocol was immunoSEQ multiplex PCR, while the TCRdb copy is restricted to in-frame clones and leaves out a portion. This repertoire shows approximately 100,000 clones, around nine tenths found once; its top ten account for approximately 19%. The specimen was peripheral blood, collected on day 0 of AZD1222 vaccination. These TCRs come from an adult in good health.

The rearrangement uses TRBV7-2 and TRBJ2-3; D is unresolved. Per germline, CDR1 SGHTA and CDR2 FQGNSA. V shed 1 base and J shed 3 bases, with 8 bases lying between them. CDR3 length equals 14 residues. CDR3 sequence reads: CASSLGYSTDTQYF. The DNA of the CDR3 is TGTGCCAGCAGCTTAGGTTACAGTACAGATACGCAGTATTTT.

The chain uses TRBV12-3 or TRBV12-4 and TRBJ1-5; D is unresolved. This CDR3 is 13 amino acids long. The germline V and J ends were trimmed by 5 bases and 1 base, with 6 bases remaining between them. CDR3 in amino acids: CASSLDSNQPQHF. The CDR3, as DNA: TGTGCCAGCAGTCTTGACAGCAATCAGCCCCAGCATTTT.

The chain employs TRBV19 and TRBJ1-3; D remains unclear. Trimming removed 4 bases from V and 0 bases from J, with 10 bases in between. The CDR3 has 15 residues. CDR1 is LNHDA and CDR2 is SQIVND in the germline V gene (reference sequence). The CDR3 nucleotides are TGTGCCAGTAGTACCCACAAGAGCTCTGGAAACACCATATATTTT. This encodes CASSTHKSSGNTIYF.

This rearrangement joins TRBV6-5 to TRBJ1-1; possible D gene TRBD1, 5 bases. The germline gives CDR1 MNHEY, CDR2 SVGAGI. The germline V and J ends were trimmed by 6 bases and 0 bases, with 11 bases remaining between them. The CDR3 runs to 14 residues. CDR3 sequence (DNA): TGTGCCAGCAGGGAGGGACTTATGAACACTGAAGCTTTCTTT. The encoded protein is CASREGLMNTEAFF.

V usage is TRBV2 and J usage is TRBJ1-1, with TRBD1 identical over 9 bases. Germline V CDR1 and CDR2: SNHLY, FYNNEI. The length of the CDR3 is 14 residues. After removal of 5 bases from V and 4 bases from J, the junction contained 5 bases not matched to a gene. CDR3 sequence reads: CASSLRQGGTEAFF. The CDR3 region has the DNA TGTGCCAGCAGTCTACGACAGGGGGGCACTGAAGCTTTCTTT.

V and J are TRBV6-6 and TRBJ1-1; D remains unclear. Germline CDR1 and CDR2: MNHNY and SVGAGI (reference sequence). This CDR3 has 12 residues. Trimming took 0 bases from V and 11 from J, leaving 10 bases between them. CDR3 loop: CASSYSGERAFF. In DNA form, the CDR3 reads TGTGCCAGCAGTTACTCGGGCGAGCGGGCTTTCTTT.

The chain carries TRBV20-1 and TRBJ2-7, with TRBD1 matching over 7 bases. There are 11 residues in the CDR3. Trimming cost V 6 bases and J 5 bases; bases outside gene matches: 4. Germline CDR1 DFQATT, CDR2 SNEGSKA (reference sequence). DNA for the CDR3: TGCAGTGCCCGGACAGGAAACGAGCAGTACTTC. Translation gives CSARTGNEQYF.

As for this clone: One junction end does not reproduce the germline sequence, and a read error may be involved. The CDR3 DNA reads TGTGCCACCAGCGATTCGGGGGAGAATGAGCAGTTCTTC. Translated: CATSDSGENEQFF. The chain combines TRBV24-1 with TRBJ2-1; D may be TRBD2 (6 bases). This CDR3 has 13 amino acids. Germline loops: CDR1 KGHDR, CDR2 SFDVKD.

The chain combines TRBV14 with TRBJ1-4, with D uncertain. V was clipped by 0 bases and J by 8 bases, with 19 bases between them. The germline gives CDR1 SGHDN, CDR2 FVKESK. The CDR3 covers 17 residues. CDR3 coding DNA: TGTGCCAGCAGCCAAGAAGGGTTCGGCTCCTCCCTCGAAAAACTGTTTTTT. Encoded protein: CASSQEGFGSSLEKLFF.

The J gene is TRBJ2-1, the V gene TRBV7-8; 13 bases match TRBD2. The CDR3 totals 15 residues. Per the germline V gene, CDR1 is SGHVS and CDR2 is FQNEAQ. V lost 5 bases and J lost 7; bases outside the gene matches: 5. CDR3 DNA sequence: TGTGCCAGCAGCCCTACTAGCGGGAGGGGTAATGAGCAGTTCTTC. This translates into CASSPTSGRGNEQFF.

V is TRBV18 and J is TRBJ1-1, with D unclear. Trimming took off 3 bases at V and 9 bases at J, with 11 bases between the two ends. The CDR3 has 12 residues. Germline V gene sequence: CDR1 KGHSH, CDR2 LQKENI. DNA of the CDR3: TGTGCCAGCTCACCTACCTCACGCCAAGCTTTCTTT. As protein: CASSPTSRQAFF. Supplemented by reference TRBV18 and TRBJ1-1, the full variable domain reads NAGVMQNPRHLVRRRGQEARLRCSPMKGHSHVYWYRQLPEEGLKFMVYLQKENIIDESGMPKERFSAEFPKEGPSILRIQQVVRGDSAAYFCASSPTSRQAFFGQGTRLTVV.

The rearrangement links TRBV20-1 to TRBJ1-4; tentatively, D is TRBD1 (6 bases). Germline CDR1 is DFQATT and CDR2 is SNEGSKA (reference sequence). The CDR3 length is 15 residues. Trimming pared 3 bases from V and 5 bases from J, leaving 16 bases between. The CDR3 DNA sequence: TGCAGTGCTAGTTTGGGTGAGGGGGTGAATGAAAAACTGTTTTTT. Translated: CSASLGEGVNEKLFF.

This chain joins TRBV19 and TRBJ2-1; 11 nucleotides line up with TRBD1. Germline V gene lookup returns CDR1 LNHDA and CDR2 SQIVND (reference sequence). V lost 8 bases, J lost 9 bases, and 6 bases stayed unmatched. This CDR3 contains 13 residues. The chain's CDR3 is CASRRDRGFEQFF. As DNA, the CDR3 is TGTGCCAGTCGCCGGGACAGGGGGTTTGAGCAGTTCTTC.

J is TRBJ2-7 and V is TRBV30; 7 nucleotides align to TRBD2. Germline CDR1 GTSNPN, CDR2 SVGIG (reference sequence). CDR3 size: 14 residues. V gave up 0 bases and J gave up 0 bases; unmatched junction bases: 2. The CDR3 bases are TGTGCCTGGAGTGTGGGGACTACCTCCTACGAGCAGTACTTC. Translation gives CAWSVGTTSYEQYF.

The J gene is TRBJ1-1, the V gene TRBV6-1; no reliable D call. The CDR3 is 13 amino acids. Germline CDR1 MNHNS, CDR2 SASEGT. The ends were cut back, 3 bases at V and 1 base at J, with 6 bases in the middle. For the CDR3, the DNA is TGTGCCAGCAGTGAGTTGGAGAACACTGAAGCTTTCTTT. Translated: CASSELENTEAFF.

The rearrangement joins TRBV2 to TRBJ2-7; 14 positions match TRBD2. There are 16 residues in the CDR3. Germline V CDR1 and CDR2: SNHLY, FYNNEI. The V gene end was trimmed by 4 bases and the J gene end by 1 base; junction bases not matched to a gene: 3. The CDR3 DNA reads TGTGCCAGCAGTGCGGGACTAGCGGGGGAGTCCTACGAGCAGTACTTC. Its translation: CASSAGLAGESYEQYF.